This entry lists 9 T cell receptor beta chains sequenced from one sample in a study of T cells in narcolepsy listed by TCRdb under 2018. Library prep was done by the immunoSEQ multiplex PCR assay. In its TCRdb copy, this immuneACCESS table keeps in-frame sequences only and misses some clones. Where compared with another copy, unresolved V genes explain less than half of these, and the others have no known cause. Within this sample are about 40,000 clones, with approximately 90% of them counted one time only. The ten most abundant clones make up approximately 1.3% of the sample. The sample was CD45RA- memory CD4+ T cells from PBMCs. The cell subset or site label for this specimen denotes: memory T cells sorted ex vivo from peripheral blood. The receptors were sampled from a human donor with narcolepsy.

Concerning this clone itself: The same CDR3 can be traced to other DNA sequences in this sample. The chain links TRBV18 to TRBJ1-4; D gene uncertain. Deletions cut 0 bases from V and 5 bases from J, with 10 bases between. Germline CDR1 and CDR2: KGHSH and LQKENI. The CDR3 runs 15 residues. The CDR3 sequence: CASSPPQVENEKLFF. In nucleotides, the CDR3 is TGTGCCAGCTCACCACCCCAGGTAGAGAATGAAAAACTGTTTTTT.

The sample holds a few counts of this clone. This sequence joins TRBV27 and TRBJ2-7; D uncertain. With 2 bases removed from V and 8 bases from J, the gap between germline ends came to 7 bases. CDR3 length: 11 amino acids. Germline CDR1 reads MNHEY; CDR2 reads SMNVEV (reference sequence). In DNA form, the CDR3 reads TGTGCCAGCAGTTTACTGGTACAGCAGTACTTC. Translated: CASSLLVQQYF.

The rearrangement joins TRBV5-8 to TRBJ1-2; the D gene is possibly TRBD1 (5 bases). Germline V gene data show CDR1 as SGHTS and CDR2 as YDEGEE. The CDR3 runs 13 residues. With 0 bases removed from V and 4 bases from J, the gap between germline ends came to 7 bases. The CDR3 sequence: CASSLAGGYGYTF. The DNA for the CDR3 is TGTGCCAGCAGCTTGGCCGGGGGCTATGGCTACACCTTC. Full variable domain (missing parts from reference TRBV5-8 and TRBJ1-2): EAGVTQSPTHLIKTRGQQATLRCSPISGHTSVYWYQQALGLGLQFLLWYDEGEERNRGNFPPRFSGRQFPNYSSELNVNALELEDSALYLCASSLAGGYGYTFGSGTRLTVV.

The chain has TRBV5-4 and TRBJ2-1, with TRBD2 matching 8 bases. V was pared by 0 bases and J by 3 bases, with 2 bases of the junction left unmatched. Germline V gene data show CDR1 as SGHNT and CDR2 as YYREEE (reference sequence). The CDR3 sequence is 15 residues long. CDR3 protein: CASSLEAGGYNEQFF. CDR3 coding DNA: TGTGCCAGCAGCTTGGAGGCGGGGGGCTACAATGAGCAGTTCTTC.

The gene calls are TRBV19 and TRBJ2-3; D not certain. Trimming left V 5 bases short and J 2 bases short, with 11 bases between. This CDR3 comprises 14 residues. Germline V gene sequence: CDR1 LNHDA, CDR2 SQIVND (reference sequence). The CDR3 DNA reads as TGTGCCAGTAGTCTCACCCAGTACACAGATACGCAGTATTTT. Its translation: CASSLTQYTDTQYF.

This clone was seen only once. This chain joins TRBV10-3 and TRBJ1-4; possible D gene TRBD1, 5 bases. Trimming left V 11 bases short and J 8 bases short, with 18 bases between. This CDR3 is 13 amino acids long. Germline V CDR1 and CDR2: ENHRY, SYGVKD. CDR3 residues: CAHRGAPGEKLFF. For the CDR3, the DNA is TGTGCCCATAGGGGCGCCCCAGGGGAAAAACTGTTTTTT.

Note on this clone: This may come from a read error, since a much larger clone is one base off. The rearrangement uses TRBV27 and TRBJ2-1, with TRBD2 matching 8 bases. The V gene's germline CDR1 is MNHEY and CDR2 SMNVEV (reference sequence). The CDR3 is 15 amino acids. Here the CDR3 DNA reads TGTGCCAGCAGTTCGAGACTAGCGAACAACAATGGGCAGTTCTTC. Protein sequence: CASSSRLANNNGQFF.

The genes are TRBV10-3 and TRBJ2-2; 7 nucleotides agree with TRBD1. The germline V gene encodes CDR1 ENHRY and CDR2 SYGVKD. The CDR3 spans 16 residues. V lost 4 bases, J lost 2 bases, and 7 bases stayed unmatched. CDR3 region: CAISASGDRNTGELFF. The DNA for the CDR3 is TGTGCCATCAGTGCCTCCGGGGACAGAAACACCGGGGAGCTGTTTTTT.

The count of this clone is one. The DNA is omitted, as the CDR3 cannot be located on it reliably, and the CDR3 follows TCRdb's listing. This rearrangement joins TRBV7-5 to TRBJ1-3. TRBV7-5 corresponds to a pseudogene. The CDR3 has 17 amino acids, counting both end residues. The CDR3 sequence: CARSLGEGVGSGNTIYF.